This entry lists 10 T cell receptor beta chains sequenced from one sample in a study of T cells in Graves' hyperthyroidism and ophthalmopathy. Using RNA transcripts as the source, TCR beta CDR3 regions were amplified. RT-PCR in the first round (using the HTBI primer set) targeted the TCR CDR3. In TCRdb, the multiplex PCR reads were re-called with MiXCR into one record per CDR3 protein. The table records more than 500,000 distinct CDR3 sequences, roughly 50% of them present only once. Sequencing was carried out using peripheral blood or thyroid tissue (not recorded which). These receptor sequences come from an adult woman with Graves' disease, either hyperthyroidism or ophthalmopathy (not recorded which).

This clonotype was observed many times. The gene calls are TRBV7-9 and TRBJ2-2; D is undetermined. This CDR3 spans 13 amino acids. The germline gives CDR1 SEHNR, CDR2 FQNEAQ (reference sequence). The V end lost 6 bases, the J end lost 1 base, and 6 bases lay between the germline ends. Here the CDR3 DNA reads TGTGCCAGCAGTAAGGGGAACACCGGGGAGCTGTTTTTT. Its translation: CASSKGNTGELFF.

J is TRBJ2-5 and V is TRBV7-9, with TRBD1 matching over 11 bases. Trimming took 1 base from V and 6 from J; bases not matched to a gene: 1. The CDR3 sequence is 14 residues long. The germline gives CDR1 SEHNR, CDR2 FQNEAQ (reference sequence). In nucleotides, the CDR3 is TGTGCCAGCAGCTTAGGGACAGGGGGCAAGACCCAGTACTTC. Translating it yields CASSLGTGGKTQYF.

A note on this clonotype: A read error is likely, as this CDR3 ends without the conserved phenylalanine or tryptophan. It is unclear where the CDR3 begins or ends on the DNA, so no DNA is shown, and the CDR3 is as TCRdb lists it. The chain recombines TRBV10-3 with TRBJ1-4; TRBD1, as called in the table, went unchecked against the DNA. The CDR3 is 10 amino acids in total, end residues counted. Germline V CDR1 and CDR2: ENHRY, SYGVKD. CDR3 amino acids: CAIRGGTTNY.

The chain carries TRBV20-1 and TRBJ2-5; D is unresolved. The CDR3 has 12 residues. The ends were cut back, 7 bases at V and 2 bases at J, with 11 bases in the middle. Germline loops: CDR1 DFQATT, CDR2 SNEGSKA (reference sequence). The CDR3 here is CSVPPGQETQYF. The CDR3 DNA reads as TGCAGTGTTCCTCCGGGTCAAGAGACCCAGTACTTC.

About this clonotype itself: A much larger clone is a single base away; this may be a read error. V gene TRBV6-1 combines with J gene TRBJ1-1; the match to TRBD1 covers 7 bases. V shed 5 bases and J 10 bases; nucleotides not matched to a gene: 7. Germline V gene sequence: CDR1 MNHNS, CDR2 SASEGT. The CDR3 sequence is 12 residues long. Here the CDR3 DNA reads TGTGCCAGCAGTTATAGACAGGGCGTAGCTTTCTTT. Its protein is CASSYRQGVAFF.

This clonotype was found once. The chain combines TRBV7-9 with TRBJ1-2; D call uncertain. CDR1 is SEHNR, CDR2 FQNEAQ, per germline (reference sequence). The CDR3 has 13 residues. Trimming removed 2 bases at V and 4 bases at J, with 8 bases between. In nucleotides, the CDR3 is TGTGCCAGCAGCTTATCCGAGAGCTATGGCTACACCTTC. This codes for CASSLSESYGYTF.

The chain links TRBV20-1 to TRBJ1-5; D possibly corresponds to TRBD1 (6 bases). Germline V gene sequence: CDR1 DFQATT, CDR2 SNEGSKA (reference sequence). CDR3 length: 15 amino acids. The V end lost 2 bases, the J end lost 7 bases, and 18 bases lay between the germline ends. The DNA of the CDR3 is TGCAGTGCTAGAAGTGCGAGGGGGTTAAGACAGCCCCAGCATTTT. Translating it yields CSARSARGLRQPQHF.

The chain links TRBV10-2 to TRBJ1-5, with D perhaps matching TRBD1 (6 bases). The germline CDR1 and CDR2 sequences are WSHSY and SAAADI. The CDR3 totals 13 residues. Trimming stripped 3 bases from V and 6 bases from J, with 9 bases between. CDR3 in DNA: TGCGCCAGCAGTGAAGGGGGTGTTCAGCCCCAGCATTTT. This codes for CASSEGGVQPQHF.

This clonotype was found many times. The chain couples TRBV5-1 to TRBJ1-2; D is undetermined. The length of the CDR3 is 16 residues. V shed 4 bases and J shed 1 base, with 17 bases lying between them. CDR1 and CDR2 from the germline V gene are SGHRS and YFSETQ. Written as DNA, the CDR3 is TGCGCCAGCAGCACCAACCCGACGGCAGTTAACTATGGCTACACCTTC. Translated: CASSTNPTAVNYGYTF.

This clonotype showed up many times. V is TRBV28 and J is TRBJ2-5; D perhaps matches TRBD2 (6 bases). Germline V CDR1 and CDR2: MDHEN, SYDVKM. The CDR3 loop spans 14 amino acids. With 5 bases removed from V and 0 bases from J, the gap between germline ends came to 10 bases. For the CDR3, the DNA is TGTGCCAGCAGTCGCCGGACTAACCAAGAGACCCAGTACTTC. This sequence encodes CASSRRTNQETQYF.